This T cell receptor beta chain derives from a study of blood T cell repertoires in COVID-19. As processed by the authors: Counts of nucleated cells, estimated from reference gene primer amplification, were obtained. TCRdb keeps only in-frame clones here, not all; method: immunoSEQ multiplex PCR. V and J calls and clone size are as listed in that table; D and trimming were resolved from the DNA. The table lists under 250,000 clones, roughly four fifths of them singletons. The CDR3 is made up of 15 amino acids. V lost 2 bases to trimming and J lost 3 bases, with 11 bases between them. Looked up from germline, CDR1 is MNHEY and CDR2 is SMNVEV (reference sequence).

This sequence originates from a woman in her 70s with acute or convalescent COVID-19. This chain links TRBV27 with TRBJ1-5; tentatively, D is TRBD1 (5 bases). The source material was peripheral blood. DNA for the CDR3: TGTGCCAGCAGTTTAGGGGCAGGGTCCAATCAGCCCCAGCATTTT. Translated: CASSLGAGSNQPQHF.